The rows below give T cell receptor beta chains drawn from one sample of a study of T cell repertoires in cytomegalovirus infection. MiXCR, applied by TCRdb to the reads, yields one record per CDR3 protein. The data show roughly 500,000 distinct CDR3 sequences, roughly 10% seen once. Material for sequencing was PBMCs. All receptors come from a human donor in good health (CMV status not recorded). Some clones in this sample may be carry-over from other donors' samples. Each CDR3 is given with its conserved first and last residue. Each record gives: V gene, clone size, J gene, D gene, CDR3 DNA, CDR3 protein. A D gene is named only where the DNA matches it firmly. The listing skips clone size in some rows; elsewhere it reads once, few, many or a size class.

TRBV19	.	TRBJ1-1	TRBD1	TGTGCCAGTATTCTTGGACAGGGGGCGATGAACACTGAAGCTTTCTTT	CASILGQGAMNTEAFF
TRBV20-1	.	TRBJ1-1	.	TGCAGTGCTAGAGATCGTGAGAGGGGGGTCTTT	CSARDRERGVF
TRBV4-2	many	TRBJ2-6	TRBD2	TGTGCCAGCAGCCCTAGGGAGGGTACCTCTGGGGCCAACGTCCTGACTTTC	CASSPREGTSGANVLTF
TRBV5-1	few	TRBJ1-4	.	TGCGCCAGCAGCCAGGGACAACCAAATGAAAAACTGTTTTTT	CASSQGQPNEKLFF
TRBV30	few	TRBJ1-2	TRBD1	TGTGCCTGGAGTGGGACAGGTTTTGGCTACACCTTC	CAWSGTGFGYTF
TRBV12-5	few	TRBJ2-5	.	TGTGCTAGTGGCCCCCGAGGGAACCAAGAGACCCAGTACTTC	CASGPRGNQETQYF
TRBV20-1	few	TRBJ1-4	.	TGCAGTGCCCCGCTTGACGGGACCGTTAATGAAAAACTGTTTTTT	CSAPLDGTVNEKLFF
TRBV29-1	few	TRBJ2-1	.	TGCAGCTCCCCTAAAGCGGACAACAATGAGCAGTTCTTC	CSSPKADNNEQFF
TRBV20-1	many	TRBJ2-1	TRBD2	TGCAGTGCCCCCGGGACTAGCGGATCTGAAAAGCAGTTCTTC	CSAPGTSGSEKQFF
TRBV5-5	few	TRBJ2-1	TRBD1	TGTGCCAGCAGCTCGACCGGGACAGAGGAGAATGAGCAGTTCTTC	CASSSTGTEENEQFF
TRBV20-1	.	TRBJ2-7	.	TGCAGTGCTAGAGATCACGGCAGGGCGAGCTCCTACGAGCAGTACTTC	CSARDHGRASSYEQYF
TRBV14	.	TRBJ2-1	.	TGTGCCAGCAGCCCCGGACCGAATAGGGGCTCCTACAATGAGCAGTTCTTC	CASSPGPNRGSYNEQFF
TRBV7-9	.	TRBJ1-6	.	TGTGCCAGCAGCCAATATGGGGGCAATTCACCCCTCCACTTT	CASSQYGGNSPLHF
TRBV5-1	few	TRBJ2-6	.	TGCGCCAGCAGCTTGGGGGGCGGCTCTGGGGCCAACGTCCTGACTTTC	CASSLGGGSGANVLTF
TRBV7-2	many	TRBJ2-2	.	TGTGCCAGCAGCCTGTCGAGACTACACACCGGGGAGCTGTTTTTT	CASSLSRLHTGELFF
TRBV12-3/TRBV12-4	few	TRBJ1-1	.	TGTGCCAGCAGTTTATGGCAGACAGAAGCTTTCTTT	CASSLWQTEAFF
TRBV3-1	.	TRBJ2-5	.	TGTGCCAGCAGCCAGGATCCAGGGGCCCAGTACTTC	CASSQDPGAQYF
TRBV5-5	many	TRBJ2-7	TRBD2	TGTGCCAGCAGCTTGGTTAACCTAGCGGGGCGATACGAGCAGTACTTC	CASSLVNLAGRYEQYF